Listed below are T cell receptor beta chains from one sample, sequenced in a study of response to subunit inactivated influenza vaccine. TCRdb redid the calling of the RT-PCR reads with MiXCR, one entry per CDR3 protein. The sample has 450,000 to 600,000 distinct CDR3 sequences, around 8% seen once. Sequencing was performed on PBMCs from blood, taken around 25 months after vaccination. The receptors here all came from a man aged 50 to 69 who received an inactivated influenza vaccine. The CDR3 runs from the conserved cysteine through the conserved F or W. D genes are given only for firm matches. Not all rows give a size; the values are once, few, many and, for expanded clones, a class.

NA	15	TRBV7-2	TRBJ1-5	TRBD1	TGTGCCAGCAGCCGAACCGGGACAGACAATCAGCCCCAGCATTTT	CASSRTGTDNQPQHF
few	14	TRBV27	TRBJ2-1	NA	TGTGCCAGCAGCCTCGGCGGGCTATACAATGAGCAGTTCTTC	CASSLGGLYNEQFF
few	14	TRBV7-9	TRBJ2-2	NA	TGTGCCAACCAAGGGACGGCGGGCACCGGGGAGCTGTTTTTT	CANQGTAGTGELFF
many	17	TRBV3-1	TRBJ1-6	NA	TGTGCCAGCAGCCAAGATCTTCGGGACAACAGGTTATTCACCCTCCACTTT	CASSQDLRDNRLFTLHF
many	13	TRBV15	TRBJ1-2	NA	TGTGCCACCAGCAGAGATTTCGACTATGGCTACACCTTC	CATSRDFDYGYTF
few	15	TRBV20-1	TRBJ2-3	TRBD2	TGCAGTGCCAACAAACCGGGACTAGCGATAGATACGCAGTATTTT	CSANKPGLAIDTQYF
many	16	TRBV29-1	TRBJ2-1	NA	TGCAGCGTTGAAGATCTAAGGCGCGGTAATTACAATGAGCAGTTCTTC	CSVEDLRRGNYNEQFF
few	16	TRBV5-6	TRBJ2-1	NA	TGTGCCAGCATTGAGTCAGCGCGGGCGGATTACAATGAGCAGTTCTTC	CASIESARADYNEQFF
many	14	TRBV7-2	TRBJ2-1	TRBD1	TGTGCCAGCAGCTTAGGCAGGGGGCCGGATGAGCAGTTCTTC	CASSLGRGPDEQFF
few	15	TRBV7-3	TRBJ1-2	NA	TGTGCCAGCAGCCCTGAGGGAGGCAGAAGAAATGGCTACACCTTC	CASSPEGGRRNGYTF
NA	13	TRBV18	TRBJ1-1	NA	TGTGCCAGCTCACCATCTCGTACGCCTGAAGCTTTCTTT	CASSPSRTPEAFF
NA	16	TRBV5-5	TRBJ2-7	TRBD2	TGTGCCAGCAGCTTGGAGGGGCTAGCGGGGGCCTACGAGCAGTACTTC	CASSLEGLAGAYEQYF
NA	16	TRBV11-2	TRBJ2-5	TRBD2	TGTGCCAGCAGCCTAGGGTGGGGAGGGCCTCAAGAGACCCAGTACTTC	CASSLGWGGPQETQYF
many	13	TRBV7-2	TRBJ2-2	NA	TGTGCCAGCACCCCTATGGTTCCCGGGGAGCTGTTTTTT	CASTPMVPGELFF
few	17	TRBV20-1	TRBJ1-1	NA	TGCAGTGCTAGAGGCAGTACGGTCAGCAGGGGGAACACTGAAGCTTTCTTT	CSARGSTVSRGNTEAFF
NA	19	TRBV12-3/TRBV12-4	TRBJ2-3	NA	TGTGCCAGCAGTTTATTTTCTTTACTTACTAGAAGAGGCACAGATACGCAGTATTTT	CASSLFSLLTRRGTDTQYF
few	14	TRBV6-2/TRBV6-3	TRBJ1-1	NA	TGTGCCAGCAGTCCTACAGGGATTGTTACTGAAGCTTTCTTT	CASSPTGIVTEAFF
NA	14	TRBV11-2	TRBJ2-7	NA	TGTGCCAGCAGCTTAGGGGCAGAAGCCTACGAGCAGTACTTC	CASSLGAEAYEQYF
NA	11	TRBV10-3	TRBJ2-7	NA	TGTGCCATGACTGACGGCTACGAGCAGTACTTC	CAMTDGYEQYF
NA	17	TRBV27	TRBJ2-2	TRBD2	TGTGCCAGCAGTTTGATTAGCGGGGGGTTCGGCACCGGGGAGCTGTTTTTT	CASSLISGGFGTGELFF
once	13	TRBV29-1	TRBJ2-6	NA	TGCAGCGTTGAGGTAAAGGGGGCCAACGTCCTGACTTTC	CSVEVKGANVLTF
NA	13	TRBV29-1	TRBJ2-7	TRBD1	TGCAGCGTTGATGTCCAGGGGGCGGGGGAGCAGTACTTC	CSVDVQGAGEQYF
NA	16	TRBV5-1	TRBJ1-6	NA	TGCGCCAGCAGCTTGGCAGGGGTAGGCTATAATTCACCCCTCCACTTT	CASSLAGVGYNSPLHF
few	12	TRBV20-1	TRBJ2-2	NA	TGCAGTGCCCCATACATGACCGGGGAGCTGTTTTTT	CSAPYMTGELFF
few	14	TRBV20-1	TRBJ1-4	NA	TGCAGTGCCTTATTGCAGGGGTATGATGAAAAACTGTTTTTT	CSALLQGYDEKLFF
NA	14	TRBV6-1	TRBJ2-5	NA	TGTGCCAGCAGTCCCCGGGGTCCTGGAGAGACCCAGTACTTC	CASSPRGPGETQYF
once	12	TRBV6-2/TRBV6-3	TRBJ1-5	NA	TGTGCCAGCACCGACGGTCCTCAGCCCCAGCATTTT	CASTDGPQPQHF
few	17	TRBV7-2	TRBJ2-3	TRBD1	TGTGCCAGCAGCTTGGTCGGGACAGGGGGCGCGGCTGATACGCAGTATTTT	CASSLVGTGGAADTQYF
NA	16	TRBV4-3	TRBJ2-5	NA	TGCGCCAGCAGCCAAGATGGATGGGGGCCTCGAGAGACCCAGTACTTC	CASSQDGWGPRETQYF
few	13	TRBV20-1	TRBJ2-2	NA	TGCAGTGCTAGAGATCGACTAGCCGGGGAGCTGTTTTTT	CSARDRLAGELFF
many	13	TRBV29-1	TRBJ1-2	NA	TGCAGCGTTAAAGGGGACGTCTCCGGGGGCTACACCTTC	CSVKGDVSGGYTF
NA	16	TRBV4-2	TRBJ1-6	NA	TGTGCCAGCAGCCAAGATCTGGCAGGAGGGTATTCACCCCTCCACTTT	CASSQDLAGGYSPLHF
NA	13	TRBV12-5	TRBJ2-5	TRBD2	TGTGCTAGTGGTCTGAGCGGGAAAGAGACCCAGTACTTC	CASGLSGKETQYF
many	16	TRBV7-9	TRBJ2-1	TRBD1	TGTGCCAGCAGCACAGGGACAGGGGGGCGATACAATGAGCAGTTCTTC	CASSTGTGGRYNEQFF
few	12	TRBV5-1	TRBJ1-2	NA	TGCGCCAGCAGCTGGACCGACAAAGGCTACACCTTC	CASSWTDKGYTF
many	15	TRBV24-1	TRBJ2-2	NA	TGTGCCACCAGTGACCCTCGAAGTCGGACCGGGGAGCTGTTTTTT	CATSDPRSRTGELFF
many	16	TRBV6-2/TRBV6-3	TRBJ2-2	NA	TGTGCCAGCACATTACGCGGGTTCGGAGGGACCGGGGAGCTGTTTTTT	CASTLRGFGGTGELFF
few	16	TRBV7-8	TRBJ2-1	NA	TGTGCCAGCAGCTTACTTGCTCCTGGGGCCTACAATGAGCAGTTCTTC	CASSLLAPGAYNEQFF
NA	16	TRBV3-1	TRBJ1-5	TRBD1	TGTGCCAGCAGCCAAGATAGTAACAGGGGGAACCAGCCCCAGCATTTT	CASSQDSNRGNQPQHF
NA	15	TRBV12-3/TRBV12-4	TRBJ2-1	TRBD2	TGTGCCAGCGGGCGGGGGGGGTATTCCTACAATGAGCAGTTCTTC	CASGRGGYSYNEQFF
NA	15	TRBV20-1	TRBJ2-1	NA	TGCAGTGCAAAGCTCCCCTTAGGGTCCTACAATGAGCAGTTCTTC	CSAKLPLGSYNEQFF
few	15	TRBV20-1	TRBJ1-1	NA	TGCAGTGCTAGCTATCAGGGAGGTTGGGTAACTGAAGCTTTCTTT	CSASYQGGWVTEAFF
NA	11	TRBV24-1	TRBJ2-1	NA	TGTGCCACCAGTGATTCGGCTGAGCAGTTCTTC	CATSDSAEQFF
NA	15	TRBV20-1	TRBJ2-3	TRBD1	TGCAGTGTTATAGACAGGGTCCGAAGCACAGATACGCAGTATTTT	CSVIDRVRSTDTQYF
many	13	TRBV15	TRBJ2-1	NA	TGTGCCACAGACCGCCGGGGGGCAAATGAGCAGTTCTTC	CATDRRGANEQFF
few	15	TRBV29-1	TRBJ2-1	NA	TGCAGCGTTGACCCAATTAGCGGACGGGGGAATGAGCAGTTCTTC	CSVDPISGRGNEQFF
many	13	TRBV11-3	TRBJ2-5	NA	TGTGCCAGCAGCTTAGGGATCTCAGAGACCCAGTACTTC	CASSLGISETQYF
few	15	TRBV7-8	TRBJ1-6	TRBD1	TGTGCCAGCAGCCCTCGACAGGGAGCCGATTCACCCCTCCACTTT	CASSPRQGADSPLHF
once	14	TRBV7-6	TRBJ1-5	NA	TGTGCCAGCAGCTTAGAGCCAGGGTTTCAGAACCAGCATTTT	CASSLEPGFQNQHF
few	15	TRBV2	TRBJ2-1	TRBD2	TGTGCCAGCAGCAAGCTAGCGGGAGTAGGTAATGAGCAGTTCTTC	CASSKLAGVGNEQFF
many	17	TRBV28	TRBJ2-5	TRBD2	TGTGCCAGCAGCGGTCTAGCGGGGGGGAAGTACCAAGAGACCCAGTACTTC	CASSGLAGGKYQETQYF
many	14	TRBV12-3/TRBV12-4	TRBJ2-1	TRBD2	TGTGCCAGCAGTTTAAGCGGGAAGTCTAATGAGCAGTTCTTC	CASSLSGKSNEQFF
few	13	TRBV20-1	TRBJ2-2	NA	TGCAGTGCTAGTCTCCAGATAGACGGGGAGCTGTTTTTT	CSASLQIDGELFF
few	14	TRBV5-6	TRBJ1-2	NA	TGTGCCAGCAGCTTGGTCGCCAGCGGTGTAGGCTACACCTTC	CASSLVASGVGYTF
many	14	TRBV10-2	TRBJ2-3	NA	TGCGCCAGCAGTGAGTTTCTTCTCACAGATACGCAGTATTTT	CASSEFLLTDTQYF
NA	15	TRBV4-2	TRBJ2-1	TRBD1	TGTGCCAGCAGCCGGGGACAGATACAAAACAATGAGCAGTTCTTC	CASSRGQIQNNEQFF
few	15	TRBV12-3/TRBV12-4	TRBJ2-7	TRBD2	TGTGCCAGCAGAATTGGGACTAGCGGGAGCTACGAGCAGTACTTC	CASRIGTSGSYEQYF
few	15	TRBV5-1	TRBJ2-5	NA	TGCGCCAGCAGCCCATTGGCCAGGGAGGTGGAGACCCAGTACTTC	CASSPLAREVETQYF
few	13	TRBV5-5	TRBJ1-1	NA	TGTGCCAGCAGCTTGGCCGACCGGGCAGCGTCCTTCTTT	CASSLADRAASFF